This entry lists 19 T cell receptor beta chains sequenced from one sample in a study of identical twins (TCRdb year 2016). Receptors were amplified or captured by 5' RACE. Sequencing was carried out with an Illumina HiSeq 2000. TCRdb redid the processing of the public reads, applying fastp at Q25 and MiXCR, and retained in-frame beta chains. CDR3 protein duplicates are merged, each entry listing the most common genes and DNA. The sample contains a few hundred thousand distinct CDR3 sequences, approximately 8.7% of them found a single time. Roughly 8.7% of the sample rests with the top ten. The sequencing sample was made of naive T cells sorted from blood. The cell subset or site label, as the study defines it: cells isolated with a human naive T-cell isolation kit. All receptors derive from a woman between 50 and 59 years old in good health.

The V gene is TRBV28, the J gene TRBJ2-7; D is tentatively TRBD1 or TRBD2 (5 bases each). Germline V gene lookup returns CDR1 MDHEN and CDR2 SYDVKM. Trimming took 6 bases from V and 2 from J, leaving 17 bases between them. This CDR3 is built from 15 residues. CDR3 in DNA: TGTGCCAGCAGGACTCCCGGGACGCCTCCCTACGAGCAGTACTTC. It translates to CASRTPGTPPYEQYF. Full variable domain (missing parts from reference TRBV28 and TRBJ2-7): DVKVTQSSRYLVKRTGEKVFLECVQDMDHENMFWYRQDPGLGLRLIYFSYDVKMKEKGDIPEGYSVSREKKERFSLILESASTNQTSMYLCASRTPGTPPYEQYFGPGTRLTVT.

V is TRBV4-1 and J is TRBJ2-1, with 11 bases lining up with TRBD2. This CDR3 is 17 amino acids long. Germline V CDR1 and CDR2: MGHRA, YSYEKL. J lost 7 bases, V lost 4 bases, and 12 bases had no gene match. CDR3: CASSPQKLAGGRNEQFF. Written as DNA, the CDR3 is TGCGCCAGCAGCCCCCAAAAGCTAGCGGGAGGTAGGAATGAGCAGTTCTTC.

In its sample, this clonotype was seen a few times. The J gene is TRBJ1-2, the V gene TRBV27, with a tentative D call TRBD1 (6 bases). Germline assignment: CDR1 MNHEY and CDR2 SMNVEV (reference sequence). This CDR3 has 13 amino acids. Trimming shortened V by 7 bases and J by 6 bases, and 15 bases separated the two germline ends. This CDR3 is CASKRGDWDGYTF. The CDR3 DNA reads TGTGCCAGCAAGAGGGGGGATTGGGATGGCTACACCTTC.

The sample holds a few counts of this clonotype. The rearrangement links TRBV20-1 to TRBJ2-7; D gene uncertain. Germline V gene lookup returns CDR1 DFQATT and CDR2 SNEGSKA (reference sequence). V was shortened by 4 bases and J by 2 bases, with 9 bases between the two germline ends. This CDR3 spans 12 amino acids. This CDR3 is CSAKAETYEQYF. Written as DNA, the CDR3 is TGCAGTGCTAAGGCGGAGACCTACGAGCAGTACTTC.

This clonotype has only a few counts. This rearrangement joins TRBV24-1 to TRBJ1-1, with TRBD1 matching over 7 bases. CDR1 and CDR2 from the germline V gene are KGHDR and SFDVKD. The CDR3 sequence is 12 residues long. V trimming: 7 bases; J trimming: 8 bases; junction bases outside the gene matches: 6. The CDR3 loop is CATSRTGREAFF. For the CDR3, the DNA is TGTGCCACCAGCCGGACAGGAAGGGAAGCTTTCTTT.

This clonotype was found a few times. The chain recombines TRBV4-1 with TRBJ1-5, with 9 bases lining up with TRBD1. The CDR3 has 15 residues. Germline V gene lookup returns CDR1 MGHRA and CDR2 YSYEKL. The V segment lost 0 bases and the J segment 7 bases; nucleotides outside the gene matches: 4. CDR3 nucleotide sequence: TGCGCCAGCAGCCAAGAAGGACAGGGGTTACAGCCCCAGCATTTT. Amino acid sequence: CASSQEGQGLQPQHF.

This clonotype was observed a handful of times. V usage is TRBV12-3 or TRBV12-4 and J usage is TRBJ1-5; D is perhaps TRBD1 (6 bases). V was cut by 7 bases and J by 4 bases, with 14 bases left in between. The CDR3 is made up of 14 amino acids. Here the CDR3 DNA reads TGTGCCAGCAAATCTTCAGGGACAAATCAGCCCCAGCATTTT. This codes for CASKSSGTNQPQHF.

The CDR3 loop is CASSLLLQTNTGELFF. The CDR3, as DNA: TGCGCCAGCAGCTTGCTTTTGCAGACGAACACCGGGGAGCTGTTTTTT. The chain combines TRBV5-1 with TRBJ2-2; D ambiguous. This CDR3 region has 16 residues. V lost 1 base and J lost 0, with 10 bases in between. CDR1 and CDR2 from the germline V gene are SGHRS and YFSETQ.

Points on this clonotype: One end of the junction does not line up with germline, which may come from a read error. V and J are TRBV5-1 and TRBJ1-1; 9 nucleotides line up with TRBD1. The CDR3 consists of 15 residues. Germline values: CDR1 SGHRS, CDR2 YFSETQ. CDR3 sequence (DNA): TGCGCCAGCAGCGGGGGACAGGGCAAGAACCCTGAAGCTTTCTTT. It codes for CASSGGQGKNPEAFF.

This clonotype was detected ten times or more. The chain recombines TRBV4-1 with TRBJ1-1; D is unresolved. V lost 0 bases to trimming and J lost 0 bases, with 14 bases between them. The CDR3 is made up of 17 amino acids. Germline loops: CDR1 MGHRA, CDR2 YSYEKL. The CDR3 region is CASSQEVLGSMNTEAFF. In DNA, the CDR3 is TGCGCCAGCAGCCAAGAAGTTCTAGGCAGCATGAACACTGAAGCTTTCTTT.

This clonotype was seen many times. The rearrangement uses TRBV2 and TRBJ2-7; a possible D gene is TRBD1 (7 bases). CDR1 SNHLY and CDR2 FYNNEI come from the germline V gene. The CDR3 runs to 13 residues. V lost 8 bases to trimming and J lost 0 bases, with 11 bases between them. The CDR3 loop reads CASGRGASYEQYV. DNA for the CDR3: TGTGCCAGCGGCAGGGGGGCCTCCTACGAGCAGTACGTC.

The chain joins TRBV12-3 or TRBV12-4 to TRBJ2-3, with 10 bases fitting TRBD2. The V segment lost 3 bases and the J segment 2 bases; nucleotides outside the gene matches: 8. The CDR3 loop spans 17 amino acids. The CDR3 region is CASSLDEAGGPTDTQYF. In nucleotides, the CDR3 is TGTGCCAGCAGTTTGGACGAAGCGGGAGGGCCCACAGATACGCAGTATTTT.

This clonotype showed up many times. This chain connects TRBV27 to TRBJ2-1, with TRBD2 matching over 14 bases. V lost 4 bases to trimming and J lost 2 bases; unmatched junction nucleotides: 7. The V gene's germline CDR1 is MNHEY and CDR2 SMNVEV (reference sequence). The CDR3 is made up of 18 amino acids. This CDR3 reads CASSSPGTSGSPYNEQFF. CDR3 coding DNA: TGTGCCAGCAGTTCCCCCGGGACTAGCGGGAGCCCCTACAATGAGCAGTTCTTC.

The sample holds a few counts of this clonotype. The rearrangement joins TRBV11-3 to TRBJ2-1; the D is unclear. V lost 1 base to trimming and J lost 5 bases, with 9 bases between them. The CDR3 covers 14 residues. Germline V gene data show CDR1 as SGHNT and CDR2 as YENEEA. The CDR3 DNA is TGTGCCAGCAGCTTAGGGGCTGAGAACAATGAGCAGTTCTTC. It translates to CASSLGAENNEQFF.

This clonotype was picked up many times. V gene TRBV27 combines with J gene TRBJ2-3; D gene ambiguous. V shed 5 bases and J shed 3 bases, with 15 bases lying between them. There are 15 residues in the CDR3. The germline V gene has CDR1 MNHEY and CDR2 SMNVEV (reference sequence). The CDR3 sequence is CASSTRPPGTDTQYF. DNA for the CDR3: TGTGCCAGCAGTACCCGGCCCCCCGGGACAGATACGCAGTATTTT.

The sample holds many counts of this clonotype. The chain carries TRBV12-3 or TRBV12-4 and TRBJ2-3; the match to TRBD1 covers 8 bases. The CDR3 is made up of 14 amino acids. Trimming at V came to 3 bases and at J to 5 bases, leaving 4 bases not matched to a gene. CDR3 in DNA: TGTGCCAGCAGTTTGGACAGGGCAGGAGATACGCAGTATTTT. As protein: CASSLDRAGDTQYF.

A few counts support this clonotype. This chain uses TRBV5-1 with TRBJ2-2, with TRBD2 identical over 7 bases. The CDR3 covers 19 residues. Germline-derived CDR1 and CDR2 are SGHRS and YFSETQ. Trimming removed 0 bases from V and 4 bases from J; junction bases left unmatched: 15. CDR3 nucleotides: TGCGCCAGCAGCTTGGACCCTGGAGGGGCGGGAGTTACCACCGGGGAGCTGTTTTTT. As protein: CASSLDPGGAGVTTGELFF.

This clonotype was seen a handful of times. The chain uses TRBV7-2 and TRBJ2-3; D is unclear. V lost 2 bases and J lost 1, with 19 bases in between. The CDR3 totals 18 residues. CDR1 is SGHTA, CDR2 FQGNSA, per germline. This CDR3 reads CASSLWFTGVKGTDTQYF. The CDR3 DNA follows: TGTGCCAGCAGCTTATGGTTCACTGGGGTGAAGGGCACAGATACGCAGTATTTT.

This clonotype appeared a few times. The CDR3 spells CASSSSGKGSYEQYF. The CDR3 region has the DNA TGCGCCAGCAGCTCTAGCGGAAAGGGGTCCTACGAGCAGTACTTC. The chain joins TRBV5-1 to TRBJ2-7, with 7 bases identical to TRBD2. Unmatched junction bases numbered 7, after V lost 3 bases and J lost 1 base. Germline values: CDR1 SGHRS, CDR2 YFSETQ. This CDR3 region has 15 residues.